This T cell receptor (beta chain) was captured by sequencing in a study of early T cells in non-severe SARS-CoV-2 infection (dated by TCRdb to the early 2020s). As for the study more broadly: Bulk RNA from unsorted whole blood was used for TCR sequencing, so alpha and beta chains could not be paired.

What the study reported, not specific to this receptor: Matching against VDJdb was skewed toward anti-spike CD8 responses, likely underestimated virus-specific expansions, and missed private and CD4 specificities.

Set within a cohort of healthcare workers in London, UK, this nested case-control study involved weekly PCR testing of nasopharyngeal swabs along with blood sampling. Healthcare workers were recruited between 23 and 31 March 2020, during the week of the UK lockdown, and were followed weekly for up to about 15 weeks. Taken from the germline V gene (reference sequence), the CDR1 and CDR2 loops are SGHNT and YYREEE. The CDR3 spans 14 residues, from the cysteine through the phenylalanine. Just CDR3 DNA is preserved here, 42 bases in frame from base 1. V is reduced by 0 bases and J by 7 bases, leaving a spacing of 8 bases between them. This clonotype was seen more than once but under ten times. Its antigen remains unidentified. The sample holds no much larger clone one base away, and base qualities are not on file. Library creation used 5' RACE. Sequencing took place on a NextSeq 500. The TCR library protocol attached unique molecular identifiers to individual cDNA molecules to correct for sequencing error and PCR bias. TCR alpha and beta chains were both sequenced, and the abundances of alpha and beta sequences in each sample were closely correlated with each other. The authors' pipeline ran thus. Decombinator V4 was used to annotate the V gene, J gene and CDR3 of the TCR sequences. Expanded TCRs were defined as changing significantly between any two time points under a Poisson model with p below 0.0001. TCR abundances were normalised to the total number of TCRs sequenced per sample and expressed as counts per million. TRAV1-2 paired with TRAJ12, TRAJ20 or TRAJ33 defined MAIT TCRs, while TRAV10 paired with TRAJ18 defined iNKT TCRs. VDJdb, accessed 1 November 2021, was searched for CMV, EBV and SARS-CoV-2 annotated TCRs, with TCRs annotated for multiple antigens excluded. The public reads were quality trimmed at Q25 with fastp and then assembled into clones with MiXCR by TCRdb, keeping productive beta chains. Every distinct CDR3 protein forms one entry, paired with its most common genes and DNA. TCRdb's processing, not the study's, gives the V and J calls here. Recorded for this sample are about 98,000 distinct CDR3 sequences; around 12% of them occurred a single time. The ten largest account for approximately 6.4% of the sample.

This clonotype was sampled from an adult who was a healthcare worker with PCR-confirmed SARS-CoV-2 infection or an uninfected control (not recorded which). The material sequenced was whole blood. This chain joins TRBV5-4 to TRBJ1-6; the D gene assignment is ambiguous. The base sequence is TGTGCCAGCAGCTTGGAGGGCAGCAATTCACCCCTCCACTTT. This gives the protein CASSLEGSNSPLHF. Reference TRBV5-4 and TRBJ1-6 proteins supply the regions before and after the CDR3; the full variable domain is: ETGVTQSPTHLIKTRGQQVTLRCSSQSGHNTVSWYQQALGQGPQFIFQYYREEENGRGNFPPRFSGLQFPNYSSELNVNALELDDSALYLCASSLEGSNSPLHFGNGTRLTVT.